This T cell receptor beta chain was identified in a study of post-analysis software for immune sequencing data. As for the study in general: The courses of disease that were included comprised relapsing-remitting, secondary progressive and progressive-relapsing multiple sclerosis. Overall study results and limits: Controls showed significantly higher normalized Chao1 diversity than did multiple sclerosis patients. Roughly 5 TRBV segments occurring more often in patients than controls included TRBV5-6, TRBV5-1 and TRBV20-1. Same-batch samples co-clustered strongly by F measure.

This CDR3 region has 12 residues. The V end was cut by 3 bases, the J end by 4 bases, with 6 bases between. Libraries were made from TCR beta cDNA, and they carried unique molecular identifiers. T cells numbering about 0.9 to 11 million gave rise to about 490,000 cDNA molecules. TCRdb itself ran the PCR reads through MiXCR, one entry per CDR3 protein. The sample holds about 760,000 distinct CDR3 sequences, less than 35% seen once. This clonotype was observed a few times. Its antigen is as yet unknown. This TCR came from a girl aged 10-17 years with multiple sclerosis. V gene TRBV12-3 or TRBV12-4 combines with J gene TRBJ2-5; D call uncertain. The sample consisted of blood. The CDR3 sequence: CASSFNRETQYF. In DNA, the CDR3 is TGTGCCAGCAGTTTCAATAGAGAGACCCAGTACTTC.